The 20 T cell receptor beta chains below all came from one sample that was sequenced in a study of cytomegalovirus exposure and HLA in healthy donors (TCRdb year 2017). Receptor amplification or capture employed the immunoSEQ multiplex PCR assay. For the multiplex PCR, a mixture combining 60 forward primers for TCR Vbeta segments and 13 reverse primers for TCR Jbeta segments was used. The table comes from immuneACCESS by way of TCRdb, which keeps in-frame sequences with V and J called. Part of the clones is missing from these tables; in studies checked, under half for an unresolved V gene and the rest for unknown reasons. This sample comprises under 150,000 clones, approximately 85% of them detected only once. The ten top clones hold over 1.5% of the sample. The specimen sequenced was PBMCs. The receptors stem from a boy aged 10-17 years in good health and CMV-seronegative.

The CDR3 sequence is CASSDRQTGELFF. The CDR3 nucleotides read TGTGCCAGCAGTGACCGACAGACCGGGGAGCTGTTTTTT. This chain joins TRBV6-4 and TRBJ2-2, with D tentatively TRBD1 (5 bases). The length of the CDR3 is 13 residues. Trimming took off 2 bases at V and 5 bases at J, with 6 bases between the two ends. Germline V CDR1 and CDR2: MRHNA, SNTAGT.

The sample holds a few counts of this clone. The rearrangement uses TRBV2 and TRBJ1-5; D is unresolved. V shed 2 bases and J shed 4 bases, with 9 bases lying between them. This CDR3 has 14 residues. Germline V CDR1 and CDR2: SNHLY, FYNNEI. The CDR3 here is CASSELADNQPQHF. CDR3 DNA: TGTGCCAGCAGTGAATTGGCAGATAATCAGCCCCAGCATTTT.

CDR3 loop: CASSHHNGATSYGYTF. CDR3 coding DNA: TGTGCCAGCAGCCATCACAACGGCGCGACAAGCTATGGCTACACCTTC. V is TRBV4-2 and J is TRBJ1-2; D gene unclear. CDR1 is LGHNA, CDR2 YNFKEQ, per germline. V shed 3 bases and J shed 4 bases, with 18 bases lying between them. This CDR3 is built from 16 residues.

The CDR3 sequence is CASSEISGGLRFGTDTQYF. The CDR3 DNA reads TGTGCCAGCAGCGAGATAAGCGGGGGGCTTCGTTTCGGCACAGATACGCAGTATTTT. The chain couples TRBV28 to TRBJ2-3; TRBD2 matches at 9 bases. This CDR3 is 19 amino acids long. Germline CDR1 is MDHEN and CDR2 is SYDVKM. V dropped 6 bases and J dropped 1; count of bases not matched to a gene: 17.

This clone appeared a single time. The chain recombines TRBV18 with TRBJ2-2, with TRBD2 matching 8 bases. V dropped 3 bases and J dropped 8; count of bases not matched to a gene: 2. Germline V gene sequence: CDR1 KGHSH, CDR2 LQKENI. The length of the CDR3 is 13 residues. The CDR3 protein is CASSPLAGGELFF. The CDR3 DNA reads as TGTGCCAGCTCACCTTTAGCGGGAGGGGAGCTGTTTTTT.

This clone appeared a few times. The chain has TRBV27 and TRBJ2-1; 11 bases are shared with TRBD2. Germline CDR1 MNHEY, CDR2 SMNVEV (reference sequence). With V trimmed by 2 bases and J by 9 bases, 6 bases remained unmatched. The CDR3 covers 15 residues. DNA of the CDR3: TGTGCCAGCAGTTTAGGTAGCGGGGGGGTCGGTGAGCAGTTCTTC. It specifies CASSLGSGGVGEQFF.

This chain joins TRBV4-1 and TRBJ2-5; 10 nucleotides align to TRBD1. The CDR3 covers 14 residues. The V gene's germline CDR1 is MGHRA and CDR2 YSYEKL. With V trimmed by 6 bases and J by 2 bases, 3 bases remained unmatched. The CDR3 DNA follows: TGCGCCAGCAGGGACAGGGGGGGGCAAGAGACCCAGTACTTC. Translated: CASRDRGGQETQYF.

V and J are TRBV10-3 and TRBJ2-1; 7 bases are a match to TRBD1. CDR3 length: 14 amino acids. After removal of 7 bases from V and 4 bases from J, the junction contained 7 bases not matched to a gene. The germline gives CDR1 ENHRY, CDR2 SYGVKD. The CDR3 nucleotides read TGTGCCATCACCCAGGGGGAATTATACAATGAGCAGTTCTTC. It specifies CAITQGELYNEQFF.

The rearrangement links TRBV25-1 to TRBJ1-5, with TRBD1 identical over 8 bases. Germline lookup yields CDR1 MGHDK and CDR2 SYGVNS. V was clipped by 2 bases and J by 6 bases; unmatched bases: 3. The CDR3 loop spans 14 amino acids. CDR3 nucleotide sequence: TGTGCCAGCAGTGAACGACAGGGGATTCAGCCCCAGCATTTT. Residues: CASSERQGIQPQHF.

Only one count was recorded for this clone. The CDR3 spells CAISGTSGSPRTYEQYF. CDR3 nucleotide sequence: TGTGCCATCAGTGGGACTAGCGGGAGCCCACGAACCTACGAGCAGTACTTC. The chain employs TRBV10-3 and TRBJ2-7; TRBD2 matches 13 bases. The CDR3 has 17 residues. Germline V gives CDR1 ENHRY, CDR2 SYGVKD. The trim removed 4 bases at V and 2 bases at J, leaving 8 bases unmatched.

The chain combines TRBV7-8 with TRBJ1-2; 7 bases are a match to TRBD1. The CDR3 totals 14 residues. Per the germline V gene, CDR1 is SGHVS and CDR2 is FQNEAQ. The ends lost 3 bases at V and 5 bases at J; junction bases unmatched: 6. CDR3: CASSLQGQPYGYTF. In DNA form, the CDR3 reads TGTGCCAGCAGCTTGCAGGGACAGCCGTATGGCTACACCTTC.

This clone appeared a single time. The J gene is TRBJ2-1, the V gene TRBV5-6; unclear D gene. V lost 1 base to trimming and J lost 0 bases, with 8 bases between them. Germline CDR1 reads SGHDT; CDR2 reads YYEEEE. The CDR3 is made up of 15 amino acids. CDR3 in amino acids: CASSLKPLSYNEQFF. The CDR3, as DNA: TGTGCCAGCAGCTTGAAGCCTCTCTCCTACAATGAGCAGTTCTTC.

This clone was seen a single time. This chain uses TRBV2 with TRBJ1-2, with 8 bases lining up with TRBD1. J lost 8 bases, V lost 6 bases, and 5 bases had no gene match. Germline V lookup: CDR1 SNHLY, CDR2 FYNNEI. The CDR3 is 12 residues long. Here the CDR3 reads CASRVTGAGYTF. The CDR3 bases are TGTGCCAGCAGAGTGACAGGGGCAGGCTACACCTTC.

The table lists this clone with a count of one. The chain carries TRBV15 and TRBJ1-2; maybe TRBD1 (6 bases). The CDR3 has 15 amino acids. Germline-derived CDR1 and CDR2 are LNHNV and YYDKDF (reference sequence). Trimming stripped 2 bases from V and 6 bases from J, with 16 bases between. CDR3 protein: CATSRSRGRGDGYTF. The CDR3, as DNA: TGTGCCACCAGCAGATCCCGGGGCAGGGGAGATGGCTACACCTTC.

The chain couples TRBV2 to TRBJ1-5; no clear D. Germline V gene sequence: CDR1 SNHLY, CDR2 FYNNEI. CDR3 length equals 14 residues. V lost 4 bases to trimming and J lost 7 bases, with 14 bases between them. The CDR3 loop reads CASSGGGQRQPQHF. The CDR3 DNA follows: TGTGCCAGCAGTGGAGGAGGGCAGAGACAGCCCCAGCATTTT.

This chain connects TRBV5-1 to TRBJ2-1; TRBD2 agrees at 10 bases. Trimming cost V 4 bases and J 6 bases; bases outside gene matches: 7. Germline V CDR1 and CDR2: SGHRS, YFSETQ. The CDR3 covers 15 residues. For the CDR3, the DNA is TGCGCCAGCAGCACCGGGACTAGCGTGGTCAATGAGCAGTTCTTC. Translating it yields CASSTGTSVVNEQFF.

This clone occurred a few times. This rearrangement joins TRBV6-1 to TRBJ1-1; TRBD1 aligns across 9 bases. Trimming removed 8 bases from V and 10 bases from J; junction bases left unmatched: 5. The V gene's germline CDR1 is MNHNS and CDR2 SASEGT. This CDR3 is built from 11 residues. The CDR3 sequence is CASEDRGGAFF. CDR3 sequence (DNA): TGTGCCAGCGAGGACAGGGGAGGAGCTTTCTTT.

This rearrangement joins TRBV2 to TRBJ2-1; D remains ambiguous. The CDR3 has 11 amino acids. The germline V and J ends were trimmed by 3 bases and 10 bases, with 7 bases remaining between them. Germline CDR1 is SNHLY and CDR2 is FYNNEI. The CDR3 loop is CASSDHREQFF. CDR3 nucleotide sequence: TGTGCCAGCAGTGATCACCGGGAGCAGTTCTTC.

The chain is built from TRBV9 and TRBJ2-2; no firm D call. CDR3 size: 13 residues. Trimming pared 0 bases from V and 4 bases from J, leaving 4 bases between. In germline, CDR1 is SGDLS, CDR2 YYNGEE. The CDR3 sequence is CASSVGVTGELFF. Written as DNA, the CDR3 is TGTGCCAGCAGCGTAGGAGTCACCGGGGAGCTGTTTTTT.

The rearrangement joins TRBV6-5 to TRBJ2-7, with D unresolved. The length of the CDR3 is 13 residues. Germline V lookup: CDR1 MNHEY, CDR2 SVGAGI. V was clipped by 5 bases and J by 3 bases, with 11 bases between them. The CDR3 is CASSRRTGYEQYF. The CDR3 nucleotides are TGTGCCAGCAGTCGCCGCACGGGCTACGAGCAGTACTTC.